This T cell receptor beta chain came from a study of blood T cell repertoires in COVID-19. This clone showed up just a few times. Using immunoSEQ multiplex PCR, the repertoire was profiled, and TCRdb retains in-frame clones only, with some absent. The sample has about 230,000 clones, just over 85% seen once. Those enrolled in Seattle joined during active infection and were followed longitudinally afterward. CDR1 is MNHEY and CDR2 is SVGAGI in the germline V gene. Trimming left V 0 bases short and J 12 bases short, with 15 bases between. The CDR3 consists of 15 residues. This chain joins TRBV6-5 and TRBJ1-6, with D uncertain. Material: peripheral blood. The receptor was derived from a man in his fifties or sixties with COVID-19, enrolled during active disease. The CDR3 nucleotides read TGTGCCAGCAGTTACTCAGCGGGGAATGCTCAACCCCTCCACTTT. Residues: CASSYSAGNAQPLHF.